This T cell receptor (beta chain) was profiled in a study of T cell changes during pregnancy in multiple sclerosis. Assay used: immunoSEQ multiplex PCR; TCRdb lists only in-frame clones, some missing. The sample lists approximately 120,000 clones; around 95% were seen once. V lost 0 bases, J lost 2 bases, and 14 bases lay in between. Germline CDR1 reads SGHAT; CDR2 reads FQNNGV. This CDR3 spans 17 amino acids. V gene TRBV11-2 combines with J gene TRBJ1-5; perhaps TRBD1 as D (6 bases). The receptor was derived from a female donor with multiple sclerosis, enrolled in a pregnancy study. The sample consisted of peripheral blood, taken after pregnancy. For the CDR3, the DNA is TGTGCCAGCAGCTTAGAGGGGGCCCGGACAGGCAATCAGCCCCAGCATTTT. The encoded protein is CASSLEGARTGNQPQHF.